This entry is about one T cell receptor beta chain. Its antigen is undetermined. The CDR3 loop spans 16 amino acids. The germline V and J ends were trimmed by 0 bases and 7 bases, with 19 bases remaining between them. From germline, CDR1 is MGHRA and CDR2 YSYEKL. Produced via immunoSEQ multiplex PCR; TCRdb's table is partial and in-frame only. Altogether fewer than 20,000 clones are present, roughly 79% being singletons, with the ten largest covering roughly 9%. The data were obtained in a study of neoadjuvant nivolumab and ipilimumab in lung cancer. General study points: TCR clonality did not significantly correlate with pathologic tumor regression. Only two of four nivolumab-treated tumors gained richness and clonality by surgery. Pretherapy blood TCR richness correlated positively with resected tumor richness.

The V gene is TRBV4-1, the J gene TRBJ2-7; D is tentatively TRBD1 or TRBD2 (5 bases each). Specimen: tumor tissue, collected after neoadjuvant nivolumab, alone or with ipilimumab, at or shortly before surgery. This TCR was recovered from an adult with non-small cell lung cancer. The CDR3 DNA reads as TGCGCCAGCAGCCAAGATCACCGGACGGGGCAGCGGGAGCAGTACTTC. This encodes CASSQDHRTGQREQYF.